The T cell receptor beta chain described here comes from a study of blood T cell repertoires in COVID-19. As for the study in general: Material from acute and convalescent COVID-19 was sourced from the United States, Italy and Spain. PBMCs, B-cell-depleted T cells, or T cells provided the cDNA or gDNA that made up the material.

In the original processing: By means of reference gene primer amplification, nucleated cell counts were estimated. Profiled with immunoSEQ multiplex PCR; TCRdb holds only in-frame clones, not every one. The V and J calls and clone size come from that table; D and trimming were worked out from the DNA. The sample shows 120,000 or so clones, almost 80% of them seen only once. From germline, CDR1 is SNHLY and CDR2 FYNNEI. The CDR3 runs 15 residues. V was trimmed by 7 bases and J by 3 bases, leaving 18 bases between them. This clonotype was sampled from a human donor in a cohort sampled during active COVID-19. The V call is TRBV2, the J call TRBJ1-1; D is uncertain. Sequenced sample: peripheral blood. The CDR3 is CASIRWSNVDTEAFF. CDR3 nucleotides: TGTGCCAGCATAAGGTGGAGCAATGTTGACACTGAAGCTTTCTTT.